This T cell receptor beta chain was observed in a study of blood T cell repertoires in acute mononucleosis (TCRdb year 2020). About the study as a whole: Acute-phase samples, representing the primary response, were taken within 2 weeks of symptom onset. A mean blood EBV load of roughly 4 log10 genome copies per million B cells was observed during acute infection, and a mean blood EBV load of 2.6 was observed at convalescence. In acute infection, YVL-BR-specific cells made up a mean of around 2.1% of blood CD8 T cells and GLC-BM-specific cells made up a mean of roughly 1.1%. Study-wide findings and limitations: For BRLF1 (YVL-BR), TCRalpha CDR3 motifs played a dominant role and TCRbeta a minimal role in TCR repertoire selection. Only around 9.1% of unique acute clonotypes persisted into convalescence, yet these made up most of the response; new diverse de novo clonotypes seemingly replaced the rest. With just a few donors in the cohort, the group averages were based on very few individuals. The low acute-to-convalescent clonotype overlap might be partly explained by sampling error, because only a fraction of each donor's blood was analyzed.

The time point label here, explained by the study, means: acute infectious mononucleosis, at clinical presentation within 2 weeks of symptom onset (visit 1). CD8 T cell responses to two immunodominant EBV epitopes, BRLF1 109 (YVL-BR) and BMLF1 280 (GLC-BM), were tracked in the study over primary infection. A positive serum heterophile antibody test and EBV viral capsid antigen-specific IgM indicated primary EBV infection. Total CD8 T cells were first enriched from PBMCs by magnetic positive selection (MACS). Live CD3+ CD8+ tetramer+ cells were sorted on a FACSAria III to over 90% purity. A PE-conjugated tetramer loaded with the BRLF1 109-117 peptide was used for cell sorting. At both acute infection and convalescence, EBV epitope-specific CD8 T cells were tetramer-sorted, and the TCR repertoires of those cells were deep-sequenced directly ex vivo. Donors were a few people aged roughly 18 to 30 with clinical acute infectious mononucleosis and laboratory evidence of primary EBV infection. Heparinized peripheral blood was drawn at clinical presentation with mononucleosis symptoms and was drawn again about 6 months later. PBMCs were isolated by Ficoll-Paque density gradient centrifugation.

Comments on this clone: A far larger clone lies a single base away; this is likely a read error.

For TCR profiling, total RNA from at least 9,000 sorted tetramer+ CD8 T cells was reverse transcribed into cDNA. PCR with primers that anneal to V and J regions amplified CDR3 regions and added unique molecular identifiers to track templates. The immunoSEQ platform, including its sequencing and error-correction standards, was used to profile TCRalpha and TCRbeta chains. Processing in the source paper ran as follows. Clonal copy numbers were corrected for sequencing and PCR errors, and CDR3s were defined per IMGT conventions. Analysis was restricted to productive rearrangements and was performed with immunoSEQ Analyzer versions 2.0 and 3.0, and gene-pairing frequencies were further processed in Microsoft Excel. Circos plots were used to visualize V-J pairings, and MEME together with a custom motifSearch program was used to find CDR3 motifs. The OLGA algorithm was used to calculate the probability of generation of TCR sequences. Clonotypes found at both visits were termed persistent, clonotypes found only in the acute phase were termed nonpersistent, and clonotypes found only at convalescence were termed de novo. Any amino acid clonotype used by more than one donor was defined as a public TCR. Entries here come from immuneACCESS through TCRdb and include only in-frame sequences with V and J called. Some clones fail to appear in such tables; in the studies checked, an unresolved V gene covers under half of the shortfall, and the cause of the remainder is unknown. V and J calls and clone size are those listed in that table; D and trimming were worked out from the DNA. Here the sample has around 2,000 clones; about 32% occur a single time. The ten largest clones capture around 69% of the sample.

V sheds 6 bases and J sheds 6 bases, leaving 8 bases between their ends. The germline V gene (reference sequence) supplies CDR1 PRHDT and CDR2 FYEKMQ. The CDR3 sequence holds 12 residues, the cysteine and phenylalanine included. Only CDR3 DNA remains: 36 bases, in frame from the first base. This TCR was sampled from a man between 18 and 29 years old with infectious mononucleosis caused by EBV. Source: EBV YVL epitope tetramer+ CD8+ T cells sorted from PBMCs, taken during acute infectious mononucleosis. Explained via the paper, the cell subset or site label denotes: CD8 T cells binding a tetramer with EBV BRLF1 109-117 peptide (YVL-BR). Recombination joined TRBV13 with TRBJ2-2; no confident D gene assignment can be made. In nucleotides, the sequence is TGTGCCAGCAGTCAAACGTCCGGGGAGCTGTTTTTT. It specifies CASSQTSGELFF.